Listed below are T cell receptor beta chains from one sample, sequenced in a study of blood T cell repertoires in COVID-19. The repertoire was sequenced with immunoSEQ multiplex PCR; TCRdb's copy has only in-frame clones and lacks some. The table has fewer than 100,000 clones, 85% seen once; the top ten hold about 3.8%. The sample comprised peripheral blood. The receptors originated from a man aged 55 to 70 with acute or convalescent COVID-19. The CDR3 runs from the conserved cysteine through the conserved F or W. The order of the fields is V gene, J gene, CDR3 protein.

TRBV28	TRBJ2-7	CASSLGDRYEQYF
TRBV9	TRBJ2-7	CASSPSGGSSYEQYF
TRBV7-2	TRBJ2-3	CASSRDTDTQYF
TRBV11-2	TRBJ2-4	CVSSTPTVAKNIQYF
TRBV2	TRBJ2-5	CAGGGVPETQYF
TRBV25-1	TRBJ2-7	CASSRSGYSYEQYF
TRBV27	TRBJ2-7	CASSLKTGAPGEQYF
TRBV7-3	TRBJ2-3	CASSQLAGVGGDTQYF
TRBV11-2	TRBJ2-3	CASSKGGLRTDTQYF
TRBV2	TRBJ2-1	CASSVGQIYNEQFF
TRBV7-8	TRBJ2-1	CASSLAGGGAHNEQFF
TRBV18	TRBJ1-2	CASSPADRGHTF
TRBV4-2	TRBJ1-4	CASSQSHQGAIGEKLFF
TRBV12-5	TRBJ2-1	CASGPGYAGGHNEQFF
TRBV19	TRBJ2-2	CASSIGGSSTGELFF
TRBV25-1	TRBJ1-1	CASSHPGDTEAFF
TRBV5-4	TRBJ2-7	CASSRGERRNSYEQYF
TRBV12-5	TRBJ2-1	CASGGTRAYNEQFF
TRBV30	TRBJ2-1	CAWSVQVPGKPYNEQFF
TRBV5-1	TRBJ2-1	CASSLSLAGANEQFF
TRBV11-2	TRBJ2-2	CASSPGLAGNTGELFF
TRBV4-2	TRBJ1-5	CASSQEEYSNQPQHF
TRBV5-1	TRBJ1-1	CASSLRGFENTEAFF
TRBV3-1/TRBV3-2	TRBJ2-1	CASSQRGLAGGLHNEQFF
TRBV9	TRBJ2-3	CASSALGVKDTQYF
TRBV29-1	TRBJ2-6	CSVDSKGGSGANVLTF
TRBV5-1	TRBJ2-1	CASSSRSVSYNEQFF
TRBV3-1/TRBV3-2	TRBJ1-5	CASSPGQDGQPQHF
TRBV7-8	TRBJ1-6	CASSYAGTVNNSPLHF
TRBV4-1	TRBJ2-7	CASSLRTGIEQYF
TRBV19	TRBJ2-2	CASSGTSGGLNTGELFF
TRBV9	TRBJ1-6	CASSTQGTPLHF
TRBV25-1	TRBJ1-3	CASPERGLWAGNTIYF
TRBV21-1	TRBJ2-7	CASSSYRGGRKHYEQYF
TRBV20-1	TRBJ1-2	CSATGFYGYTF
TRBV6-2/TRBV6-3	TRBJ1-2	CASSYGAGGAVDYGYTF
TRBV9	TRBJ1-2	CASSVEHDYGYTF
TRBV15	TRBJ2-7	CATSRERQGPYEQYF
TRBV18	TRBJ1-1	CASSPQLTGFNTEAFF
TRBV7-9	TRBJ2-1	CASSVGLAALHRNEQFF
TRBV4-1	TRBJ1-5	CASSPPGGRSNQPQHF
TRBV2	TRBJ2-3	CASRPPGGGYDTQYF
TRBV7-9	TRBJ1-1	CASSSTAGGNTEAFF
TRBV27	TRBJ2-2	CASSTSGNTGELFF
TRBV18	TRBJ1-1	CASSPHGQGNTEAFF
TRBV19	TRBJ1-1	CASSIGGHRANTEAFF
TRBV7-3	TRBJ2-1	CASSGRGASYNEQFF
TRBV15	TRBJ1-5	CATSRPPTGVNQPQHF
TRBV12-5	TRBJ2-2	CASGLGTANTGELFF
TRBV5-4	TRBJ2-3	CASSHPRQGRTDTQYF
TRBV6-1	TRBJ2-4	CASSEFLSSGDIQYF